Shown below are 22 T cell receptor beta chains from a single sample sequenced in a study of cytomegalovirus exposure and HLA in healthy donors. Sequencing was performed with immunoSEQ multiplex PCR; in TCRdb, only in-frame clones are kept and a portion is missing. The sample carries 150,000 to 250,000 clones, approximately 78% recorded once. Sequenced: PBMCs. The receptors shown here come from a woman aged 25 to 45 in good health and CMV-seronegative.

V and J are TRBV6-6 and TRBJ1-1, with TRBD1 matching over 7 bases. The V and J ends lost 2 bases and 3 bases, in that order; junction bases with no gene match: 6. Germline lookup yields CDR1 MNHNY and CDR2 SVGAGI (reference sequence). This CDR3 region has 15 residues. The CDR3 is CASSYPGQRDTEAFF. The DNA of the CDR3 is TGTGCCAGCAGTTACCCGGGACAGAGGGACACTGAAGCTTTCTTT.

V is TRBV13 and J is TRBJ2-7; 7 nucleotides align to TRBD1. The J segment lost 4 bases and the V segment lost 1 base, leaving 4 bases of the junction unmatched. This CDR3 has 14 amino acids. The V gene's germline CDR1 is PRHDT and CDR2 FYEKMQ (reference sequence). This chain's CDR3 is CASSLEGATYEQYF. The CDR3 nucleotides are TGTGCCAGCAGCTTAGAGGGGGCCACATACGAGCAGTACTTC. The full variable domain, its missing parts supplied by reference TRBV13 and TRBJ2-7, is AAGVIQSPRHLIKEKRETATLKCYPIPRHDTVYWYQQGPGQDPQFLISFYEKMQSDKGSIPDRFSAQQFSDYHSELNMSSLELGDSALYFCASSLEGATYEQYFGPGTRLTVT.

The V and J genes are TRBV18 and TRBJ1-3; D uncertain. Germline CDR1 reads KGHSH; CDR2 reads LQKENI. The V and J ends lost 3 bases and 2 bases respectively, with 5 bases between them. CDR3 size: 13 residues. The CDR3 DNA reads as TGTGCCAGCTCACCGAACACTGGAAACACCATATATTTT. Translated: CASSPNTGNTIYF.

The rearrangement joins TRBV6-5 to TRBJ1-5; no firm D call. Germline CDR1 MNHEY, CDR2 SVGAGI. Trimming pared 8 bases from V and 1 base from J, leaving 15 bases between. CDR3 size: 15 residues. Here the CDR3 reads CASRREGISNQPQHF. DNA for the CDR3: TGTGCCAGCCGTCGGGAGGGAATCAGCAATCAGCCCCAGCATTTT.

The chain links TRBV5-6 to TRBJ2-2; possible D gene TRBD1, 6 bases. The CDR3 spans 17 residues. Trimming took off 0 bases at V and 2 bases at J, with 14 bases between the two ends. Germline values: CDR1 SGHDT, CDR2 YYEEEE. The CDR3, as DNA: TGTGCCAGCAGCTTGGGCGCGCAGGGGCCTAACACCGGGGAGCTGTTTTTT. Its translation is CASSLGAQGPNTGELFF.

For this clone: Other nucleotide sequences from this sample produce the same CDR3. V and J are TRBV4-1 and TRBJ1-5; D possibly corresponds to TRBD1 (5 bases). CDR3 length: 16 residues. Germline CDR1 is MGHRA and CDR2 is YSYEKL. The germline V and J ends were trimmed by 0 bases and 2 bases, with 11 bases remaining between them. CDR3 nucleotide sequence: TGCGCCAGCAGCCAAGACGGGGGTTTTGGCAATCAGCCCCAGCATTTT. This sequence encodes CASSQDGGFGNQPQHF.

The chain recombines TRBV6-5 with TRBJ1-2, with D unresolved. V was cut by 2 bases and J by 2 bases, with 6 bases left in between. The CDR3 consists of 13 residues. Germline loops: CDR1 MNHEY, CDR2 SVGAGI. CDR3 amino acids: CASSYIRNYGYTF. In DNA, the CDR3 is TGTGCCAGCAGTTACATCAGGAACTATGGCTACACCTTC.

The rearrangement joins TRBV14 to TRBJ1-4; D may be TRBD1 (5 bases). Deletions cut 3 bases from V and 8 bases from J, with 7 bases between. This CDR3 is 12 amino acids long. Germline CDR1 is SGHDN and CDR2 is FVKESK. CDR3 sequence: CASSHRGEKLFF. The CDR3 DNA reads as TGTGCCAGCAGCCATAGGGGCGAAAAACTGTTTTTT.

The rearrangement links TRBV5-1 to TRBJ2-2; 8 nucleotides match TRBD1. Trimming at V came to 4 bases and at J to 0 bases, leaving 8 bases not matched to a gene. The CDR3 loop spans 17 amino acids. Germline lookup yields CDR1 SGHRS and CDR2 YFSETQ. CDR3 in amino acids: CASSARQGRANTGELFF. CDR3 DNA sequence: TGCGCCAGCAGCGCCCGACAGGGGCGAGCGAACACCGGGGAGCTGTTTTTT.

CDR3 in DNA: TGTGCCAGCAGCTTTTCATTGGGGGGAAACACTGAAGCTTTCTTT. Protein: CASSFSLGGNTEAFF. This rearrangement joins TRBV5-4 to TRBJ1-1, with D maybe TRBD1 (5 bases). CDR3 length: 15 amino acids. Per the germline V gene, CDR1 is SGHNT and CDR2 is YYREEE (reference sequence). With 2 bases removed from V and 2 bases from J, the gap between germline ends came to 13 bases.

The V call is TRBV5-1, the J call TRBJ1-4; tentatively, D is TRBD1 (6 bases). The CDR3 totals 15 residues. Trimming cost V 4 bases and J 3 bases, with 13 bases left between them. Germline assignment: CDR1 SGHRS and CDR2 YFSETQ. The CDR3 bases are TGCGCCAGCAGCAGGAGACAGGCAGCTAATGAAAAACTGTTTTTT. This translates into CASSRRQAANEKLFF.

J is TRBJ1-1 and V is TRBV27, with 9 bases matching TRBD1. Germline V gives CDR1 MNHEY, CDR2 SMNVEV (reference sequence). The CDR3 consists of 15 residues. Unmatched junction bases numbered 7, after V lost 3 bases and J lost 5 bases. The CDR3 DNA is TGTGCCAGCAGTTTTACAGGGGGCTTTGCAACTGAAGCTTTCTTT. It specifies CASSFTGGFATEAFF.

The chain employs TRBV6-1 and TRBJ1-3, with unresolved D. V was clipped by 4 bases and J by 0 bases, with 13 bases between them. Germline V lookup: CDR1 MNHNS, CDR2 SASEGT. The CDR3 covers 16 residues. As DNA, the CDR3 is TGTGCCAGCAGTGGAGGCAGAACTTACTCTGGAAACACCATATATTTT. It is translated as CASSGGRTYSGNTIYF.

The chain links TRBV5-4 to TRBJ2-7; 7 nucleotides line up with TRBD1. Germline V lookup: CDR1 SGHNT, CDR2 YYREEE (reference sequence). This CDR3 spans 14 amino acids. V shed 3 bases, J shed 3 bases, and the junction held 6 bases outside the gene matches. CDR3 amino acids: CASSSGQAIYEQYF. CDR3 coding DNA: TGTGCCAGCAGCTCCGGACAGGCTATCTACGAGCAGTACTTC.

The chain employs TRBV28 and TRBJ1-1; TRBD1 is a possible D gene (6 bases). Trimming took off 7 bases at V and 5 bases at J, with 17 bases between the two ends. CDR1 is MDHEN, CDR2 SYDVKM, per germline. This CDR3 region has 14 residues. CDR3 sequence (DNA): TGTGCCAGCACCCCGGGGGGCGAGAGAACTGAAGCTTTCTTT. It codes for CASTPGGERTEAFF.

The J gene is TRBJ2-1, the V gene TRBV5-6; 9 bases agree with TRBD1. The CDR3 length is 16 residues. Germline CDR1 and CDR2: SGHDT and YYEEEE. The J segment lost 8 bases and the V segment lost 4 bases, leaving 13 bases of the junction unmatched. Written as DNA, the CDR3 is TGTGCCAGCAGCCTAGGACAGGGGCCCCGTGGTGATGAGCAGTTCTTC. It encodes CASSLGQGPRGDEQFF.

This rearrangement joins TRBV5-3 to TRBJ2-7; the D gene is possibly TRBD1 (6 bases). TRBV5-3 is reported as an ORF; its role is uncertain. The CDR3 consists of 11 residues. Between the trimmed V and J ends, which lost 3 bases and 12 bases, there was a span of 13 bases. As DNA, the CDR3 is TGTGCCAGAAGCTGGGGGCGCCGGGGGTACTTC. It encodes CARSWGRRGYF.

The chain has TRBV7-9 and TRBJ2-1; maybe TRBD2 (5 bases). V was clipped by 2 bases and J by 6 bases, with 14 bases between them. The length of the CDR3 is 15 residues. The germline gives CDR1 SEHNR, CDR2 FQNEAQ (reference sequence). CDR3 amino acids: CASSLSLAAPNEQFF. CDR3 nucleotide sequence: TGTGCCAGCAGCTTAAGCCTAGCTGCTCCCAATGAGCAGTTCTTC. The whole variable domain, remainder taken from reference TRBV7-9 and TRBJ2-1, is DTGVSQNPRHKITKRGQNVTFRCDPISEHNRLYWYRQTLGQGPEFLTYFQNEAQLEKSRLLSDRFSAERPKGSFSTLEIQRTEQGDSAMYLCASSLSLAAPNEQFFGPGTRLTVL.

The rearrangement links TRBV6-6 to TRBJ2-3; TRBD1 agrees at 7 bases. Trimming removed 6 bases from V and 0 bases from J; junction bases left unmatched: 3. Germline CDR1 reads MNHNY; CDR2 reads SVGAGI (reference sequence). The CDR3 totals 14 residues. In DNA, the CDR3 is TGTGCCAGCAGCCGGGACAGAAGCACAGATACGCAGTATTTT. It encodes CASSRDRSTDTQYF.

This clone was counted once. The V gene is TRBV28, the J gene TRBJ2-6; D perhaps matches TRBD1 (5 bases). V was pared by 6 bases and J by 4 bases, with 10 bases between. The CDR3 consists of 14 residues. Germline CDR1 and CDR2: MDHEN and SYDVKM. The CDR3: CASSRDSGANVLTF. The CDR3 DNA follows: TGTGCCAGCAGCAGGGATTCAGGGGCCAACGTCCTGACTTTC. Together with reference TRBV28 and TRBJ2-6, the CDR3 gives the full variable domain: DVKVTQSSRYLVKRTGEKVFLECVQDMDHENMFWYRQDPGLGLRLIYFSYDVKMKEKGDIPEGYSVSREKKERFSLILESASTNQTSMYLCASSRDSGANVLTFGAGSRLTVL.

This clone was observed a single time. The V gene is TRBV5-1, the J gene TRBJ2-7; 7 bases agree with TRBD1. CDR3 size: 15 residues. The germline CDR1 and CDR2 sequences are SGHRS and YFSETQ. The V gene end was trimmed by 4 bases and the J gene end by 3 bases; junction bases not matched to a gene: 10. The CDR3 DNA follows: TGCGCCAGCAGCATGGACGGGACAGACTTCTACGAGCAGTACTTC. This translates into CASSMDGTDFYEQYF.

This CDR3 is CSVEGLAGGGSSYNEQFF. In nucleotides, the CDR3 is TGCAGCGTTGAAGGGCTAGCGGGAGGGGGTAGCTCCTACAATGAGCAGTTCTTC. The V gene is TRBV29-1, the J gene TRBJ2-1; 12 bases are shared with TRBD2. The J segment lost 0 bases and the V segment lost 1 base, leaving 7 bases of the junction unmatched. Germline values: CDR1 SQVTM, CDR2 ANQGSEA. The CDR3 covers 18 residues.